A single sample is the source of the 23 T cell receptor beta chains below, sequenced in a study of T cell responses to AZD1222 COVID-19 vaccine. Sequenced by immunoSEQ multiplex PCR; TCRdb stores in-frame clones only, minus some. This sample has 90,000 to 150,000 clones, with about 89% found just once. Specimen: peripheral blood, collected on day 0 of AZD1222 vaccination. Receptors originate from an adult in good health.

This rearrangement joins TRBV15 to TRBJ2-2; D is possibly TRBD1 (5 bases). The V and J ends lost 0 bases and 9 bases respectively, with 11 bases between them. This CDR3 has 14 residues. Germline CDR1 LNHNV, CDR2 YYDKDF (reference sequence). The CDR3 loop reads CATSREGHRRELFF. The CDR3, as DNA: TGTGCCACCAGCAGAGAGGGGCACAGGAGGGAGCTGTTTTTT.

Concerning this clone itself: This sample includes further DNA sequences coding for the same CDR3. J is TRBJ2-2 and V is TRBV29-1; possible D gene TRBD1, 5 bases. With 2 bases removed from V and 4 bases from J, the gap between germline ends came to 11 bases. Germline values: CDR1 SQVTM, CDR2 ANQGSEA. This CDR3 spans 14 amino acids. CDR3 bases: TGCAGCGTTGAACAGGGTTTAGGCACCGGGGAGCTGTTTTTT. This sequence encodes CSVEQGLGTGELFF.

The CDR3 protein is CASSSQLGGRDGELFF. For the CDR3, the DNA is TGTGCCAGCAGCTCTCAATTAGGGGGCCGGGACGGGGAGCTGTTTTTT. The chain is built from TRBV7-7 and TRBJ2-2; 7 positions agree with TRBD1. The CDR3 has 16 residues. Trimming took 4 bases from V and 7 from J; bases not matched to a gene: 12. Germline V gives CDR1 SSHAT, CDR2 FNYEAQ (reference sequence).

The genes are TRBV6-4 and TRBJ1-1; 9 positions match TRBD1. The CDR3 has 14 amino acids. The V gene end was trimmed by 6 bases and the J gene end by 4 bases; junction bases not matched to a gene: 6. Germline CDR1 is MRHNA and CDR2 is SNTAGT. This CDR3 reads CASRAGTGSTEAFF. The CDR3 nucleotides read TGTGCCAGCAGAGCCGGGACAGGGAGCACTGAAGCTTTCTTT.

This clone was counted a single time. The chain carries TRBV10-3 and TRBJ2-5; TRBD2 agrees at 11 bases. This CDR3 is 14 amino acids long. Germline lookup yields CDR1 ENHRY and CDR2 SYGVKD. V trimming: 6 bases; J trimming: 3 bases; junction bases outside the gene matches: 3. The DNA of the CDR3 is TGTGCCATCAGCCCGACTAGCGGGGAAGAGACCCAGTACTTC. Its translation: CAISPTSGEETQYF.

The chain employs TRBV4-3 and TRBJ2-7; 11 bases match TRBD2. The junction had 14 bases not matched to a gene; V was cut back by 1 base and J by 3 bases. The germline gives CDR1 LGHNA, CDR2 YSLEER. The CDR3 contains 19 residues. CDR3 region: CASSQGGYSGTSGYYEQYF. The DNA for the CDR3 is TGCGCCAGCAGCCAAGGGGGGTACTCCGGGACTAGCGGATACTACGAGCAGTACTTC.

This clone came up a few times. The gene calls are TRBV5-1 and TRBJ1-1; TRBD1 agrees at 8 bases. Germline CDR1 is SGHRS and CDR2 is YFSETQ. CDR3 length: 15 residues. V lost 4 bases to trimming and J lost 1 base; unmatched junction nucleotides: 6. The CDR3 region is CASSGVTGENTEAFF. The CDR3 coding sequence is TGCGCCAGCAGCGGAGTGACAGGGGAGAACACTGAAGCTTTCTTT.

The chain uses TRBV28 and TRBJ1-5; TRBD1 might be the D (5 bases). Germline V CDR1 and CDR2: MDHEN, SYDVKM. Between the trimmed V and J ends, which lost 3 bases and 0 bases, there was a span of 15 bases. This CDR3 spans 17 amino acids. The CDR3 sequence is CASSFPGIDYSNQPQHF. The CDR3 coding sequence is TGTGCCAGCAGTTTCCCAGGGATTGATTATAGCAATCAGCCCCAGCATTTT.

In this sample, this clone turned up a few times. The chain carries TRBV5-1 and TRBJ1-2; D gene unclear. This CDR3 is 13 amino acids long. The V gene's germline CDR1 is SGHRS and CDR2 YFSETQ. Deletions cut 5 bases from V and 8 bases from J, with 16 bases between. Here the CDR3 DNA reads TGCGCCAGCAGATACAGTGGTGAGCCCGGCTACACCTTC. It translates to CASRYSGEPGYTF.

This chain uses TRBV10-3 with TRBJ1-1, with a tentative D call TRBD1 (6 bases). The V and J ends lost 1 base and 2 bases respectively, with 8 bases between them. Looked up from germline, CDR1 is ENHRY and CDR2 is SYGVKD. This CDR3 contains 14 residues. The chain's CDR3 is CAISEFRGNTEAFF. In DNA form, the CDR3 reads TGTGCCATCAGTGAGTTCAGGGGTAACACTGAAGCTTTCTTT.

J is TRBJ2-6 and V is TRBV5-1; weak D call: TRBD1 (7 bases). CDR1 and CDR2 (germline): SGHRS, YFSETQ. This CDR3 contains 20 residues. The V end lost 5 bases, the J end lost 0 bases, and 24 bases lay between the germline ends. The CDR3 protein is CASRTMGGDRGPSGANVLTF. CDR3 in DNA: TGCGCCAGCAGAACCATGGGCGGGGACAGAGGTCCCTCTGGGGCCAACGTCCTGACTTTC.

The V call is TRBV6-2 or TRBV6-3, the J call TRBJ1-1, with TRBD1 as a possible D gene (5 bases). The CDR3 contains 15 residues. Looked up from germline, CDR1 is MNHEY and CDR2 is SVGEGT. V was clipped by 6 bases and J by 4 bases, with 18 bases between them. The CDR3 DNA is TGTGCCAGCAGCGATGGCAGGGCGTCCGGCACTGAAGCTTTCTTT. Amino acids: CASSDGRASGTEAFF.

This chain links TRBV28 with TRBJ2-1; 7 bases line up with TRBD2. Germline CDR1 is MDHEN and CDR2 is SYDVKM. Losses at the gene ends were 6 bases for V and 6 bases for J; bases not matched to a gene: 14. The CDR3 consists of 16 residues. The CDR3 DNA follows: TGTGCCAGCAGCCAGACAGCGGGGTGGGGCCGCAATGAGCAGTTCTTC. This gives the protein CASSQTAGWGRNEQFF.

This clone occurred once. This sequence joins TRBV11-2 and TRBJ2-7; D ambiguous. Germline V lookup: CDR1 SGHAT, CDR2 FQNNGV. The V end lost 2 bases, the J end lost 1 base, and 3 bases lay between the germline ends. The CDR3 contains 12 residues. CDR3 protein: CASSLKSYEQYF. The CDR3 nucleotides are TGTGCCAGCAGCTTAAAATCCTACGAGCAGTACTTC.

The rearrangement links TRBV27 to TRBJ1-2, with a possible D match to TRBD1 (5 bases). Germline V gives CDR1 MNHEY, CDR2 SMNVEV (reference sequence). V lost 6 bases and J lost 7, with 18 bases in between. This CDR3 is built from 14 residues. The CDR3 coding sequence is TGTGCCAGCAGCCCGGGGGTTGGTATGGTTGGCTACACCTTC. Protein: CASSPGVGMVGYTF.

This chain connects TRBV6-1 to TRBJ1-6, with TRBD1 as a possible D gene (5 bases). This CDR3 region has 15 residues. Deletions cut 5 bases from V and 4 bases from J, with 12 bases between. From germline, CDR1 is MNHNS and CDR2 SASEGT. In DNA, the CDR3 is TGTGCCAGCAGTTTTCAGGGAGAGTATAATTCACCCCTCCACTTT. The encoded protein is CASSFQGEYNSPLHF.

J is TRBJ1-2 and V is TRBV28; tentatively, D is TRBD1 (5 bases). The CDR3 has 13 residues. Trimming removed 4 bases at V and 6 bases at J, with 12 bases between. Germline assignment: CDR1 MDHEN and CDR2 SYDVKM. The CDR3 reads CASSWVGEDGYTF. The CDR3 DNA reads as TGTGCCAGCAGTTGGGTGGGGGAGGATGGCTACACCTTC.

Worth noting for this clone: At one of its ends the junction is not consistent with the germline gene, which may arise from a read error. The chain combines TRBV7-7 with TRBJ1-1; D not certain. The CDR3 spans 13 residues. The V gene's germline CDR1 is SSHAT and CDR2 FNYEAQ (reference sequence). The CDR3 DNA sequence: TGTGCTAGCAGCTCGGACCCAAACACTGAAGCTTTCTTT. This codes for CASSSDPNTEAFF.

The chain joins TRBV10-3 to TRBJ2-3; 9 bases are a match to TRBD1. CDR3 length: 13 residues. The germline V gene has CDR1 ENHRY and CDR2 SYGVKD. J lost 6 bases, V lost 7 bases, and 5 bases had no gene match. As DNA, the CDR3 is TGTGCCATCAAGGGACAGGGCTGGGATACGCAGTATTTT. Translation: CAIKGQGWDTQYF.

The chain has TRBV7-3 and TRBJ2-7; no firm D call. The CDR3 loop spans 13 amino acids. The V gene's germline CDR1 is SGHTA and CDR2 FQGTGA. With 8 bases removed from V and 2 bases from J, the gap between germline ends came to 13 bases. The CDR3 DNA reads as TGTGCCAGCGGGTACAGTGGAACCTACGAGCAGTACTTC. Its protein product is CASGYSGTYEQYF.

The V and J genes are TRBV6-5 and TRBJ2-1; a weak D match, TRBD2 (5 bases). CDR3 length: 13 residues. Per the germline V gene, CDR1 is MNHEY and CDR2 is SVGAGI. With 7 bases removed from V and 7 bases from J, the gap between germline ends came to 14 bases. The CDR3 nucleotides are TGTGCCAGCATGGTTTATGGGAGAAATGAGCAGTTCTTC. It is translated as CASMVYGRNEQFF.

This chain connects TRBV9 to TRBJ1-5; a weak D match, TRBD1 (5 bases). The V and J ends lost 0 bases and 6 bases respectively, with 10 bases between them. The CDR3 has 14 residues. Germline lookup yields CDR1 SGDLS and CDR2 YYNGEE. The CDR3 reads CASSVGQGGQPQHF. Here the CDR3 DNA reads TGTGCCAGCAGCGTAGGGCAGGGAGGTCAGCCCCAGCATTTT.

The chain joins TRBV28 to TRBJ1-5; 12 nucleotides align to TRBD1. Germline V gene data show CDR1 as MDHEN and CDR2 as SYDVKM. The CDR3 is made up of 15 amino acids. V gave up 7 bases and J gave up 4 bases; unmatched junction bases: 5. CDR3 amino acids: CASTGQGAGNQPQHF. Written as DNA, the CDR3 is TGTGCCAGCACGGGACAGGGGGCCGGGAATCAGCCCCAGCATTTT.